Below, 4 T cell receptor beta chains from the same sample are listed, as sequenced in a study of CD8 T cells in cerebrospinal fluid in Alzheimer's disease. TCRdb reworked the 10x single-cell sequencing reads into one entry per CDR3 protein, no DNA. This sample carries 500 or so distinct CDR3 sequences, with under 55% going to the ten biggest clones. Sequencing input: cerebrospinal fluid. These receptors originate from a human donor with Parkinson's disease.

This clonotype counts as medium-sized by frequency. The chain's CDR3 is CASSPGTGGYEQYF. This chain joins TRBV28 and TRBJ2-7; no DNA is available, so the TRBD1 call from TCRdb remains unchecked. This CDR3 has 14 amino acids. The germline V gene has CDR1 MDHEN and CDR2 SYDVKM.

The J gene is TRBJ2-1, the V gene TRBV7-9. CDR3 length: 17 amino acids. Germline-derived CDR1 and CDR2 are SEHNR and FQNEAQ (reference sequence). The CDR3: CASSPYGGSSSYNEQFF.

This clonotype is classed as medium-sized (0.01 to 0.1%) by frequency. The J gene is TRBJ2-7, the V gene TRBV5-6. The germline V gene encodes CDR1 SGHDT and CDR2 YYEEEE. The CDR3 extends over 14 amino acids. Here the CDR3 reads CASSLGAGSYEQYF.

The chain couples TRBV6-5 to TRBJ1-5; lacking DNA, the TRBD1 call made by TCRdb goes unchecked. Looked up from germline, CDR1 is MNHEY and CDR2 is SVGAGI. This CDR3 is built from 15 residues. The CDR3 sequence is CASSYSTGAEQPQHF.